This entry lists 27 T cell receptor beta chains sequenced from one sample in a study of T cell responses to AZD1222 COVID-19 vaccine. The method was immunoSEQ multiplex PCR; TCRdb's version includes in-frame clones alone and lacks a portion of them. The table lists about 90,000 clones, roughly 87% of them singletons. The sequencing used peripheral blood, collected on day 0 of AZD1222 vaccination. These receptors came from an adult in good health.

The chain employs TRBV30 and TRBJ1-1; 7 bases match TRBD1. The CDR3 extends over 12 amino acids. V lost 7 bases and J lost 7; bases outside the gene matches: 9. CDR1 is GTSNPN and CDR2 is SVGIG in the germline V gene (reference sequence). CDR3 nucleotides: TGTGCCTACGACAGGGAAGTGAGTGAAGCTTTCTTT. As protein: CAYDREVSEAFF.

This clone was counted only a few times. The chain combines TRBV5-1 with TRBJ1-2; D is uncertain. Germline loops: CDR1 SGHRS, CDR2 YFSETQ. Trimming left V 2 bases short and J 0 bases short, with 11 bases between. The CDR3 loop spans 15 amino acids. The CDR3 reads CASSLESTANYGYTF. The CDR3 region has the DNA TGCGCCAGCAGCTTAGAGTCTACAGCTAACTATGGCTACACCTTC.

The CDR3 DNA follows: TGTGCCAGCAGTTTACAGATGACCGGGGAGCTGTTTTTT. Its translation: CASSLQMTGELFF. The chain uses TRBV28 and TRBJ2-2; D is unclear. Trimming removed 2 bases from V and 5 bases from J, with 6 bases in between. The germline V gene encodes CDR1 MDHEN and CDR2 SYDVKM. The CDR3 loop spans 13 amino acids.

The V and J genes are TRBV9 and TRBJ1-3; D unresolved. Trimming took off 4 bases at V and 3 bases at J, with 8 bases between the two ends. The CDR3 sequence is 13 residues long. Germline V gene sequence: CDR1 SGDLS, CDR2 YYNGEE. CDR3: CASSRRDGNTIYF. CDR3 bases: TGTGCCAGCAGCCGAAGGGATGGAAACACCATATATTTT.

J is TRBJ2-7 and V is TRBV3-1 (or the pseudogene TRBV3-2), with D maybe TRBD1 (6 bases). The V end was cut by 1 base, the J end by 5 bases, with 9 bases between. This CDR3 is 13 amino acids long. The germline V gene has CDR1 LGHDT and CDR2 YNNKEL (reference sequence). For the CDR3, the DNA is TGTGCCAGCAGCCAAGCAGGGGACCACGAGCAGTACTTC. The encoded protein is CASSQAGDHEQYF.

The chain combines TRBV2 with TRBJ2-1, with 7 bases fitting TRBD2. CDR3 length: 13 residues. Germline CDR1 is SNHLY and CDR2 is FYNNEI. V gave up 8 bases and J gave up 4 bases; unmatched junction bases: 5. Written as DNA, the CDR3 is TGTGCCAGCGGGGACTACCTATACAATGAGCAGTTCTTC. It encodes CASGDYLYNEQFF.

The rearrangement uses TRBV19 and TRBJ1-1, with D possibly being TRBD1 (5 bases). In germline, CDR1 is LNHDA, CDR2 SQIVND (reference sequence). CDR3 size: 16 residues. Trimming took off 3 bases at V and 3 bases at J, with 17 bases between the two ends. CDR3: CASSIRDAGTDTEAFF. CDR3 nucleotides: TGTGCCAGTAGTATTAGGGACGCCGGAACGGACACTGAAGCTTTCTTT.

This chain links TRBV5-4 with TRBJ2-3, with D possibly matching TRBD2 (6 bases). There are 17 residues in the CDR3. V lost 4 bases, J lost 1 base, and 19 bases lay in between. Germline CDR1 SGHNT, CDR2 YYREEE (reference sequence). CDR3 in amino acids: CASSLPLGGVGTDTQYF. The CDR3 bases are TGTGCCAGCAGCCTCCCTCTGGGCGGGGTGGGCACAGATACGCAGTATTTT.

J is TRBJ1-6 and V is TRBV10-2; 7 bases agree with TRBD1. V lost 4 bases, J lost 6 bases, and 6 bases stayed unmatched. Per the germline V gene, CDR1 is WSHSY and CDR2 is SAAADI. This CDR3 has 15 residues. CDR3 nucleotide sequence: TGCGCCAGCAGTGCTCCCGGGACAGCTAATTCACCCCTCCACTTT. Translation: CASSAPGTANSPLHF.

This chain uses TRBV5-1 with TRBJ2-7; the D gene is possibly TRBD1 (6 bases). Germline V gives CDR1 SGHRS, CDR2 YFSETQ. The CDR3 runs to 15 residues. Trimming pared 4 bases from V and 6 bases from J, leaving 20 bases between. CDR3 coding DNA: TGCGCCAGCAGCCGTGGGGCTTCAGGGGAAATCGAGCAGTACTTC. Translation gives CASSRGASGEIEQYF. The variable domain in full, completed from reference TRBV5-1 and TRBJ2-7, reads KAGVTQTPRYLIKTRGQQVTLSCSPISGHRSVSWYQQTPGQGLQFLFEYFSETQRNKGNFPGRFSGRQFSNSRSEMNVSTLELGDSALYLCASSRGASGEIEQYFGPGTRLTVT.

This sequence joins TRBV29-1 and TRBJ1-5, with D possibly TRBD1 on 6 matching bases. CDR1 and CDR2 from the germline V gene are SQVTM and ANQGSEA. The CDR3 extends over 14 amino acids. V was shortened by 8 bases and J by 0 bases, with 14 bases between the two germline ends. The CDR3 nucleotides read TGCAGCATTCTCGGGACAAATAGCAATCAGCCCCAGCATTTT. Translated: CSILGTNSNQPQHF. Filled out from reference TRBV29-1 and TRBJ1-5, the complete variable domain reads SAVISQKPSRDICQRGTSLTIQCQVDSQVTMMFWYRQQPGQSLTLIATANQGSEATYESGFVIDKFPISRPNLTFSTLTVSNMSPEDSSIYLCSILGTNSNQPQHFGDGTRLSIL.

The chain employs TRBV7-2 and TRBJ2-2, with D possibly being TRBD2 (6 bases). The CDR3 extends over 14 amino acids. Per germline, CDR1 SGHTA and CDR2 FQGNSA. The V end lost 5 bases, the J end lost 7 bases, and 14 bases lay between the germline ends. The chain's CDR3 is CASSRRLVSGELFF. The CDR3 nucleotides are TGTGCCAGCAGCCGCAGACTAGTTAGCGGGGAGCTGTTTTTT.

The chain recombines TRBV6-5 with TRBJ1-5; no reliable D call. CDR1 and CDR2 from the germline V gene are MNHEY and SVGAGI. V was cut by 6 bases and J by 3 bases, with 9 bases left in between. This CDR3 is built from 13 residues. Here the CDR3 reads CASRRDLNQPQHF. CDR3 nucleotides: TGTGCCAGCAGAAGAGACCTCAATCAGCCCCAGCATTTT.

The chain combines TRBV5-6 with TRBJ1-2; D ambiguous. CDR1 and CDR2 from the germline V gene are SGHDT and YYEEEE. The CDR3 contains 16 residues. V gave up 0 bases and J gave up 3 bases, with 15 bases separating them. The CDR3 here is CASSLAGGGMDYGYTF. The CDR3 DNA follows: TGTGCCAGCAGCTTGGCCGGAGGAGGGATGGACTATGGCTACACCTTC.

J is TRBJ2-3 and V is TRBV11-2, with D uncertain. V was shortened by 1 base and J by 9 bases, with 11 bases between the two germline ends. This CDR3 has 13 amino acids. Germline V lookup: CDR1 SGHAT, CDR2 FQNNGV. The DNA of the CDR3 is TGTGCCAGCAGCTTAGGAGGCCGGACCACGCAGTATTTT. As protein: CASSLGGRTTQYF.

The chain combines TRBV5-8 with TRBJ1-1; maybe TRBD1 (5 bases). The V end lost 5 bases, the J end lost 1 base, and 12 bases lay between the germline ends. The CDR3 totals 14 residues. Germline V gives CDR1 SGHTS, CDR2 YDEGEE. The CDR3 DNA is TGTGCCAGCAGGGGTGGGACGGCGAACACTGAAGCTTTCTTT. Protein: CASRGGTANTEAFF.

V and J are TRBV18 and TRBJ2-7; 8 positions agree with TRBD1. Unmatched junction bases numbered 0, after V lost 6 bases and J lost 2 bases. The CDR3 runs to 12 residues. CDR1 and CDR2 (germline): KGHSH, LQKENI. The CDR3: CASSDRAYEQYF. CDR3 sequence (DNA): TGTGCCAGCTCGGACAGGGCCTACGAGCAGTACTTC.

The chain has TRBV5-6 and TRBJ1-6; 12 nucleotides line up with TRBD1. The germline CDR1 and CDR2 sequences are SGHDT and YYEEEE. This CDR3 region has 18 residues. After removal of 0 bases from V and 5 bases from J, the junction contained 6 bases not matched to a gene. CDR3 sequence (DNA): TGTGCCAGCAGCTTGGGCCCGGGACAGGGGGCACATAATTCACCCCTCCACTTT. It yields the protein CASSLGPGQGAHNSPLHF. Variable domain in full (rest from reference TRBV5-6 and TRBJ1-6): DAGVTQSPTHLIKTRGQQVTLRCSPKSGHDTVSWYQQALGQGPQFIFQYYEEEERQRGNFPDRFSGHQFPNYSSELNVNALLLGDSALYLCASSLGPGQGAHNSPLHFGNGTRLTVT.

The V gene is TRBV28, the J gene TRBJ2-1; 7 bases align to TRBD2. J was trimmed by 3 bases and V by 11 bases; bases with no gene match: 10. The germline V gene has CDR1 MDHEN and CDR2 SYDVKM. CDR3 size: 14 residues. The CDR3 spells CAGSEERDYNEQFF. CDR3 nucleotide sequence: TGTGCCGGAAGCGAGGAGCGGGACTACAATGAGCAGTTCTTC.

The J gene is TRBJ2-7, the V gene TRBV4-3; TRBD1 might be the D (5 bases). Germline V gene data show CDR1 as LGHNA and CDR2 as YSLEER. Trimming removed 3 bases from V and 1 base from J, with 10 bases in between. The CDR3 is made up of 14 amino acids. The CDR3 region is CASSQAQGSYEQYF. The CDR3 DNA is TGCGCCAGCAGCCAGGCCCAGGGATCCTACGAGCAGTACTTC.

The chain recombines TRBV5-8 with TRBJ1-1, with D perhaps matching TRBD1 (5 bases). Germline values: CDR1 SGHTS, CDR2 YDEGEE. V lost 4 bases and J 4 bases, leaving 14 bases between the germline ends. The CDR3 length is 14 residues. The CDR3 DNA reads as TGTGCCAGCAGCCCCCGGACACGAGCCACTGAAGCTTTCTTT. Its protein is CASSPRTRATEAFF.

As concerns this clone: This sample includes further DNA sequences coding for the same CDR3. CDR3 residues: CASSPGGYEQYF. Written as DNA, the CDR3 is TGTGCCAGCTCACCAGGGGGCTACGAGCAGTACTTC. The chain uses TRBV18 and TRBJ2-7, with D perhaps assigned TRBD1 or TRBD2 (5 bases each). The CDR3 runs 12 residues. Per the germline V gene, CDR1 is KGHSH and CDR2 is LQKENI. V was trimmed by 2 bases and J by 3 bases, leaving 5 bases between them.

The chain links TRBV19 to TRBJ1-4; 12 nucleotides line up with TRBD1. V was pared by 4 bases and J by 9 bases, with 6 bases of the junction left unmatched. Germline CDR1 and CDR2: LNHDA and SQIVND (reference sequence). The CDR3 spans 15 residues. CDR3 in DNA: TGTGCCAGTAGTAGCTCCGGGACAGGGGGCAAAAAACTGTTTTTT. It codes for CASSSSGTGGKKLFF.

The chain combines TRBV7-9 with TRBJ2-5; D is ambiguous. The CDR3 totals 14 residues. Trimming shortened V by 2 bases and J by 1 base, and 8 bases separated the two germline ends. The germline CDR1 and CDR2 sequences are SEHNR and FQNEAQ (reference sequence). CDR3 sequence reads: CASSLTYGQETQYF. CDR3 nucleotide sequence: TGTGCCAGCAGCTTAACATACGGCCAAGAGACCCAGTACTTC.

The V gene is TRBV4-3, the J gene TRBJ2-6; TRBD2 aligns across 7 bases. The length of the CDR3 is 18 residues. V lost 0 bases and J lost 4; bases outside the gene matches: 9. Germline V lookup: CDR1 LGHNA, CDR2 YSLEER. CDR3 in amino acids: CASSQDLVGGVGANVLTF. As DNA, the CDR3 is TGCGCCAGCAGCCAAGATCTAGTGGGAGGGGTCGGGGCCAACGTCCTGACTTTC.

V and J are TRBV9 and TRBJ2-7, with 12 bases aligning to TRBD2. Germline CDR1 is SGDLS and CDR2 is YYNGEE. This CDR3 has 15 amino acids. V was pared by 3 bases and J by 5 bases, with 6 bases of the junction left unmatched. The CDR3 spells CASSALAGGADEQYF. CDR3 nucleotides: TGTGCCAGCAGCGCCCTAGCGGGAGGGGCCGACGAGCAGTACTTC.

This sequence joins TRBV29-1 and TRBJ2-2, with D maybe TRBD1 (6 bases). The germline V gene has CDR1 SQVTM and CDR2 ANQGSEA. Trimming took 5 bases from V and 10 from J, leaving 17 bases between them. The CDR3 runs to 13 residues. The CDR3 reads CSVPGRGAEELFF. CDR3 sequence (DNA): TGCAGCGTTCCTGGCAGGGGAGCGGAGGAGCTGTTTTTT.